This T cell receptor beta chain was documented in a study of blood T cell repertoires in COVID-19. On the study more broadly: T cells, B-cell-depleted T cells, or PBMCs supplied cDNA or gDNA.

Libraries were prepared by immunoSEQ multiplex PCR; TCRdb keeps only in-frame clonotypes and omits some of them. Here the sample spans approximately 110,000 clones, 82% being singletons. Germline V gene lookup returns CDR1 SGHDN and CDR2 FVKESK. Trimming pared 1 base from V and 5 bases from J, leaving 5 bases between. This CDR3 has 13 amino acids. The chain combines TRBV14 with TRBJ1-4; D remains ambiguous. Sequenced sample: peripheral blood. The clonotype originates from a man aged 65 to 79 with acute or convalescent COVID-19. The CDR3 DNA sequence: TGTGCCAGCAGCCAAGCTAGAAATGAAAAACTGTTTTTT. This sequence encodes CASSQARNEKLFF.